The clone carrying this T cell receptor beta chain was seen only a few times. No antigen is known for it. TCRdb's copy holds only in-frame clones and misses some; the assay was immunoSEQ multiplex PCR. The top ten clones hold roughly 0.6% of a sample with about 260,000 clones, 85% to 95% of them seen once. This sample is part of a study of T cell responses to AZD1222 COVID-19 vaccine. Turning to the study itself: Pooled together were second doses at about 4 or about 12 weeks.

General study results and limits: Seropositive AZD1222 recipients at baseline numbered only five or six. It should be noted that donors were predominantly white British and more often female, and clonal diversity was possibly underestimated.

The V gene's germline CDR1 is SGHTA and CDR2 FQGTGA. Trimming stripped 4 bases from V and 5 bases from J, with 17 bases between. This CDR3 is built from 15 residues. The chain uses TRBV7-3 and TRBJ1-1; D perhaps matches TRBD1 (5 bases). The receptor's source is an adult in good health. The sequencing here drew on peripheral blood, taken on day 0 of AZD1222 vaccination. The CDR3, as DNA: TGTGCCAGCAGCTCAACCCCAGGGACGGGAACTGAAGCTTTCTTT. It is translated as CASSSTPGTGTEAFF.